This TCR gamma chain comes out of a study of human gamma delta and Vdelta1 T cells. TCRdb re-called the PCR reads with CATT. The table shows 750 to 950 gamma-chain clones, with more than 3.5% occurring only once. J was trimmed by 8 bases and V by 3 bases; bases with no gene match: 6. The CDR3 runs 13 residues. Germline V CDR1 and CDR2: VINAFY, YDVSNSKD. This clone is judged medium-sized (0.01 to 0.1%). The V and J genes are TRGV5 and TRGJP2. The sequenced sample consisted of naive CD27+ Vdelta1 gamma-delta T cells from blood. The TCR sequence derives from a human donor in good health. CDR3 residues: CATWDLGDWIKTF. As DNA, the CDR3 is TGTGCCACCTGGGACTTAGGGGATTGGATCAAGACGTTT.